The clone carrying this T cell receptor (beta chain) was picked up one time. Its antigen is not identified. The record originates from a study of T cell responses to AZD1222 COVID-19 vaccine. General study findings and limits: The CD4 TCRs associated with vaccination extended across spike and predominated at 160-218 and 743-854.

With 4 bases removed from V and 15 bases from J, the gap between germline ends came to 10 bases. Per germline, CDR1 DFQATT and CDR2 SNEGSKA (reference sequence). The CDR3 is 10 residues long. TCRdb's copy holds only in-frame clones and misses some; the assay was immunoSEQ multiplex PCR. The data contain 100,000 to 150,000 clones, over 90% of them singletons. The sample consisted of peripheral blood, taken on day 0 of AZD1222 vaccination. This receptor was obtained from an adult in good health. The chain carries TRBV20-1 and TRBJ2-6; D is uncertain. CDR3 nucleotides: TGCAGTGCTACTTCGGAGACCCTGACTTTC. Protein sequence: CSATSETLTF.